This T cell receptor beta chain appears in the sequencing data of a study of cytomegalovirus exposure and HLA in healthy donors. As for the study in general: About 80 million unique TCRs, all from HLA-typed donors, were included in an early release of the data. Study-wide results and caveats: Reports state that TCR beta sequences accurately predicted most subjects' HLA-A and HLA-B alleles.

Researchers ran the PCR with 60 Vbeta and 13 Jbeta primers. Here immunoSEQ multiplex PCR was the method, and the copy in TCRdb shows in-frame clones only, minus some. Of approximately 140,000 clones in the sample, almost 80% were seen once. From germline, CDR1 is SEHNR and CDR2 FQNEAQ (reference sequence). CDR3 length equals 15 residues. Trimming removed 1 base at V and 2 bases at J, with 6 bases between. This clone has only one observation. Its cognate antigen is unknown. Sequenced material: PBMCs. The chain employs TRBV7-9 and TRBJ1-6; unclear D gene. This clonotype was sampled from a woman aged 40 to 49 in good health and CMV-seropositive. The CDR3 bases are TGTGCCAGCAGCTTAGGGGAGACCTATAATTCACCCCTCCACTTT. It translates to CASSLGETYNSPLHF.